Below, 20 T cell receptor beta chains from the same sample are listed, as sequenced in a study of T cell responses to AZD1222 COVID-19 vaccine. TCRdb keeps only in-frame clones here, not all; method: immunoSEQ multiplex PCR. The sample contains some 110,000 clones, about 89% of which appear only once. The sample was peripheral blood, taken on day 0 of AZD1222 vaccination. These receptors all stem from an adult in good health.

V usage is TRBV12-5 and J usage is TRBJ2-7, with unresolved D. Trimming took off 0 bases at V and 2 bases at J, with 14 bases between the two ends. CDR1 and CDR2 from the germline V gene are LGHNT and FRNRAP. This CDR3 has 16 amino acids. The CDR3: CASGLVRAGITYEQYF. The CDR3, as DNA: TGTGCTAGTGGTTTGGTACGGGCAGGCATTACCTACGAGCAGTACTTC.

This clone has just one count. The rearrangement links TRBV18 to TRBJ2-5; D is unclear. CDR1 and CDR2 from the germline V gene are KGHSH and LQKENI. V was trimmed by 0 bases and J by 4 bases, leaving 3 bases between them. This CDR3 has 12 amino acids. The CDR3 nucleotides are TGTGCCAGCTCACCACCTTTAGAGACCCAGTACTTC. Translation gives CASSPPLETQYF.

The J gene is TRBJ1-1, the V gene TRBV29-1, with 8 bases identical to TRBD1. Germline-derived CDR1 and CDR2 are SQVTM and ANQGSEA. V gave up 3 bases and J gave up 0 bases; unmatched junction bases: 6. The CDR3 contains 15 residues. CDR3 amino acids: CSVESPGGLNTEAFF. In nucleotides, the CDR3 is TGCAGCGTTGAGTCCCCAGGGGGCCTGAACACTGAAGCTTTCTTT.

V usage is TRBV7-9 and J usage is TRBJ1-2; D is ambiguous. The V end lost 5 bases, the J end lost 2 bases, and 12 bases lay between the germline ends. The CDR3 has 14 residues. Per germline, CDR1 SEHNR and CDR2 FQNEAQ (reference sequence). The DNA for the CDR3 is TGTGCCAGCAGCCCCGATGGGAGAAACTATGGCTACACCTTC. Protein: CASSPDGRNYGYTF.

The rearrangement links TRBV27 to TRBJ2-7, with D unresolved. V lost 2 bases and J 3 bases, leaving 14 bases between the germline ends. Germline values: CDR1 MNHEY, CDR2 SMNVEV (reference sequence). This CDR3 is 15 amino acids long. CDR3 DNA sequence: TGTGCCAGCAGTTTAAGTGGCAGGAATATCTACGAGCAGTACTTC. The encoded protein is CASSLSGRNIYEQYF.

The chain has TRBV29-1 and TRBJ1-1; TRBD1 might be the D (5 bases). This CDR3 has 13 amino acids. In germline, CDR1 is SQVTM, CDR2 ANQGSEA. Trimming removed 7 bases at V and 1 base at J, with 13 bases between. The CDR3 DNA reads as TGCAGCGCGCCGTCCCAGGGGAACACTGAAGCTTTCTTT. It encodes CSAPSQGNTEAFF.

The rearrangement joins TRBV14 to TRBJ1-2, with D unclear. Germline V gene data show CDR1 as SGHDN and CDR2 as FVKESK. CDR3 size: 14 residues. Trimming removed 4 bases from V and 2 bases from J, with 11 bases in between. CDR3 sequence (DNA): TGTGCCAGCAGCCGGTACGACGGAAACTATGGCTACACCTTC. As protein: CASSRYDGNYGYTF. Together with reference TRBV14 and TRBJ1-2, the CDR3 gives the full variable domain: EAGVTQFPSHSVIEKGQTVTLRCDPISGHDNLYWYRRVMGKEIKFLLHFVKESKQDESGMPNNRFLAERTGGTYSTLKVQPAELEDSGVYFCASSRYDGNYGYTFGSGTRLTVV.

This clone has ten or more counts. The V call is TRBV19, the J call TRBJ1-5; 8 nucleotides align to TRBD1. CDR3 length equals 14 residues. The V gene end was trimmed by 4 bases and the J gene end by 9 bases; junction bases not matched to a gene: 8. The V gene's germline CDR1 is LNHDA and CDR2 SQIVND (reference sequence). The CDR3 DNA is TGTGCCAGTAGTAGAGGACAGGGTCCCGGGCCCCAGCATTTT. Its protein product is CASSRGQGPGPQHF.

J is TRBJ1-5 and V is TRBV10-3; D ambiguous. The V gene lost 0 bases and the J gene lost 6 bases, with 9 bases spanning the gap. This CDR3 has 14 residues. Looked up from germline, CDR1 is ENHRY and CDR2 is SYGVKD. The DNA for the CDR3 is TGTGCCATCAGTGAGTCCGGTGAGGGTCAGCCCCAGCATTTT. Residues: CAISESGEGQPQHF.

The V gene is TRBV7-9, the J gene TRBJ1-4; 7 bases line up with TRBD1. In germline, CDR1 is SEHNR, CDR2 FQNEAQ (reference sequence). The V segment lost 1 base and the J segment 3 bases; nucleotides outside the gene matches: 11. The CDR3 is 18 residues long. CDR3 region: CASSLGWTGQAANEKLFF. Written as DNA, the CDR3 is TGTGCCAGCAGCTTAGGATGGACCGGACAGGCGGCTAATGAAAAACTGTTTTTT.

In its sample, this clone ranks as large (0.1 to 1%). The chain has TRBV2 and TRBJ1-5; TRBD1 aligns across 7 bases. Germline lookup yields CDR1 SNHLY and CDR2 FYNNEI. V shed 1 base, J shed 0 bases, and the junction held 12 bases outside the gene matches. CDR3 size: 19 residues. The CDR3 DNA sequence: TGTGCCAGCAGTGAAGAGGACAGGTCTTGGGGTTATAGCAATCAGCCCCAGCATTTT. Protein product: CASSEEDRSWGYSNQPQHF.

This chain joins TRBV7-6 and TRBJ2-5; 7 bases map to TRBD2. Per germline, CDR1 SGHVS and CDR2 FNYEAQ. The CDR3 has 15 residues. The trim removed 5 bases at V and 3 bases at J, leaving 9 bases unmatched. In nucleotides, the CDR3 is TGTGCCAGCAGCGAGCGGACTAGTAATAAAGAGACCCAGTACTTC. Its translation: CASSERTSNKETQYF.

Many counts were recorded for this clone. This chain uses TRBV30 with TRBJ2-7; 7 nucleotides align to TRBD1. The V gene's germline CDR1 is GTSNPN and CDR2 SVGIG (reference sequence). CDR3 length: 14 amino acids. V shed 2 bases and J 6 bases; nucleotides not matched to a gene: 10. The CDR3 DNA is TGTGCCTGGAGTAGTCACAGGGGATGTCCCGAGCAGTACTTC. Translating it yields CAWSSHRGCPEQYF.

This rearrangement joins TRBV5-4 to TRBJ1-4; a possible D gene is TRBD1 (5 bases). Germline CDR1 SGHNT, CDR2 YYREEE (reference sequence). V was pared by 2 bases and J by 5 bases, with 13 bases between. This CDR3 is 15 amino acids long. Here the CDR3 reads CASSLDSKWNEKLFF. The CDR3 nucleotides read TGTGCCAGCAGCTTAGACAGCAAATGGAATGAAAAACTGTTTTTT.

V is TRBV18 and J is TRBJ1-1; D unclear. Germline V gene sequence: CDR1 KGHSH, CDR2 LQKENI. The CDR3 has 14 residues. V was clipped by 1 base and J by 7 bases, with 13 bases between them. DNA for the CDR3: TGTGCCAGCTCACCACGCATGGAAGTTGATGAAGCTTTCTTT. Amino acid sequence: CASSPRMEVDEAFF.

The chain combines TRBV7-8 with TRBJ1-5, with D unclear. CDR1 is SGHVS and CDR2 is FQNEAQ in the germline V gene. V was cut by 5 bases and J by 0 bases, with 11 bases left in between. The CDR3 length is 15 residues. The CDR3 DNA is TGTGCCAGCAGCCCGCGGGCAGCTAGCAATCAGCCCCAGCATTTT. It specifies CASSPRAASNQPQHF.

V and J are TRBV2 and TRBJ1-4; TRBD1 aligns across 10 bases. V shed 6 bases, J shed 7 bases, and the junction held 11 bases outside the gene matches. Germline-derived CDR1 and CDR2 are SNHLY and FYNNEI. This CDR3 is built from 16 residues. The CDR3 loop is CASRTGQGSRIEKLFF. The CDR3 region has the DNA TGTGCCAGCAGAACGGGACAGGGGAGTCGAATTGAAAAACTGTTTTTT.

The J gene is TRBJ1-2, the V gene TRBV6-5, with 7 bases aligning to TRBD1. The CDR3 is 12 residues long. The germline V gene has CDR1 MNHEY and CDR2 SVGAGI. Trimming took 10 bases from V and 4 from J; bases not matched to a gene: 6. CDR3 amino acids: CATRTGGYGYTF. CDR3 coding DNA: TGTGCCACCAGGACAGGTGGCTATGGCTACACCTTC.

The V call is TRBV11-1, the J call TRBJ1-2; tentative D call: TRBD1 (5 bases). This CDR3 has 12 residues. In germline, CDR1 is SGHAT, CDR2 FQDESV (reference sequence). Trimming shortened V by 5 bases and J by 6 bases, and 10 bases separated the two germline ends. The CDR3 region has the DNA TGTGCCAGCAGCCCCTGGGGGAATGGCTACACCTTC. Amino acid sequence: CASSPWGNGYTF.

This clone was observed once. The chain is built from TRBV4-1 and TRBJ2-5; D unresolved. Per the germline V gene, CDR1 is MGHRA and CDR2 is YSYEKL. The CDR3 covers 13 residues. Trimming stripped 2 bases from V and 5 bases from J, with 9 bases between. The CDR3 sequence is CASSQFQGETQYF. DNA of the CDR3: TGCGCCAGCAGCCAATTCCAAGGGGAGACCCAGTACTTC.